These T cell receptor beta chains were read from a single sample in a study of CD8 T cells in Susac syndrome. TCRdb ran MiXCR on the immunoSEQ multiplex PCR reads and lists one entry per CDR3 protein. Of about 120,000 distinct CDR3 sequences detected, less than 95% appear once; the ten largest clones hold about 0.098%. Source material: CD4+ T cells from PBMCs. These receptors were taken from a human donor in good health. Both conserved end residues are part of each CDR3. Clone size is stated in some rows and not others, as once, few, many or a class when expanded.

v_call	clone_size	cdr3_aa
TRBV9	NA	CASSVVGEADTQYF
TRBV19	NA	CASSIRSPPGMMNTEAFF
TRBV29-1	NA	CSVEDLDEKLFF
TRBV20-1	NA	CSATTQEHPLYGYTF
TRBV4-1	NA	CASSDDPRAPRQETQYF
TRBV2	NA	CASSASAQNTEAFF
TRBV2	NA	CASSEAVAGFTDTQYF
TRBV28	NA	CASSDSAGNTIYF
TRBV18	NA	CASSPKGARGERYF
TRBV3-1	NA	CASSHPSGGTYEQYF
TRBV29-1	NA	CSVRQGLQETQYF
TRBV28	NA	CASSWGGRAEETQYF
TRBV4-2	NA	CASSQDLSQTNQPQHF
TRBV27	NA	CASSLGAGPSYEQYF
TRBV20-1	NA	CSASGTSGRVYEQYF
TRBV23-1	once	CASSQFNRTYYEQYF
TRBV4-1	NA	CASSPGTDPPLQETQYF
TRBV12-3/TRBV12-4	NA	CASSFRRKSYEQYF
TRBV20-1	NA	CSASQITSGSSYEQYF
TRBV12-3/TRBV12-4	NA	CASSFRRERYEQYF
TRBV30	once	CAWSRQVSSGNTIYF
TRBV25-1	NA	CASRAGKENTEAFF
TRBV29-1	NA	CSVVMNTEAFF
TRBV5-1	NA	CASSLVPQGGYEQYF
TRBV3-1	NA	CASSLSLRGWTEAFF
TRBV10-3	NA	CAISDRDLNNEQFF
TRBV30	NA	CAWSVERANALAKNIQYF